The rows below give T cell receptor beta chains drawn from one sample of a study of long-term antiretroviral therapy in people with HIV. Assay used: immunoSEQ multiplex PCR; TCRdb lists only in-frame clones, some missing. The sample carries tens of thousands of clones, about four fifths recorded once. Sequenced here: unsorted PBMCs, sampled 0.4 years before starting antiretroviral therapy. The receptors here all came from a young man with HIV. The CDR3 runs from the conserved cysteine through the conserved F or W. A D gene is named only where the DNA matches it firmly. Clone size is stated in some rows and not others, as once, few, many or a class when expanded.

v_call,j_call,clone_size,d_call,cdr3_nt,cdr3_aa
TRBV6-5,TRBJ2-1,NA,TRBD2,TGTGCCAGCAGTTACAAATTAGCGGGAGCTGAGCAGTTCTTC,CASSYKLAGAEQFF
TRBV7-9,TRBJ2-1,NA,NA,TGTGCCAGCAGAGCTCCCGTGGTAGGGCTCCTGTACAATGAGCAGTTCTTC,CASRAPVVGLLYNEQFF
TRBV4-2,TRBJ1-6,NA,TRBD1,TGTGCCAGCAGCCAAGAAGGGACAGGGACTTCACCCCTCCACTTT,CASSQEGTGTSPLHF
TRBV7-6,TRBJ1-1,NA,TRBD1,TGTGCCAGCAGCTCCCGGACAGGGCAGAACACTGAAGCTTTCTTT,CASSSRTGQNTEAFF
TRBV27,TRBJ2-5,NA,NA,TGTGCCAGCAGCAGGAGGAACCAAGAGACCCAGTACTTC,CASSRRNQETQYF
TRBV6-5,TRBJ2-3,NA,NA,TGTGCCAGCAGTTCGGACAGCCTAAGGGCAGATACGCAGTATTTT,CASSSDSLRADTQYF
TRBV7-2,TRBJ1-2,NA,NA,TGTGCCAGCAGCTTAAAGGGACACAGAGAGTACTATGGCTACACCTTC,CASSLKGHREYYGYTF
TRBV10-2,TRBJ1-5,NA,NA,TGCGCCAGCAGTGCAGGACCTTATAGCAATCAGCCCCAGCATTTT,CASSAGPYSNQPQHF
TRBV28,TRBJ2-1,NA,NA,TGTGCCAGCAGTTTTTTAGGGGCGATCTCCTACAATGAGCAGTTCTTC,CASSFLGAISYNEQFF
TRBV12-5,TRBJ1-2,NA,NA,TGTGCTAGTGGTCCCCCCGACAGGATCGGTAACTATGGCTACACCTTC,CASGPPDRIGNYGYTF
TRBV5-6,TRBJ1-1,NA,NA,TGTGCCAGCAGCTTCTCAATGACGACTGAAGCTTTCTTT,CASSFSMTTEAFF
TRBV7-6,TRBJ2-3,NA,NA,TGTGCCAGCAGCTTATTCAGAGATACGCAGTATTTT,CASSLFRDTQYF
TRBV5-1,TRBJ2-3,NA,TRBD2,TGCGCCAGCGGCGACGGGTCTAGCGGAACAGATACGCAGTATTTT,CASGDGSSGTDTQYF
TRBV11-2,TRBJ2-1,NA,NA,TGTGCCAGCAGCTTCCAGGGGGGCAATGAGCAGTTCTTC,CASSFQGGNEQFF
TRBV5-5,TRBJ2-5,NA,NA,TGTGCCAGCAGCAGAGACACGACCCTACGGGAGCAGTACTTC,CASSRDTTLREQYF
TRBV9,TRBJ1-2,NA,TRBD1,TGTGCCAGCAGCCAAGGACAGGGACTGGGGAGGCGCTACACCTTC,CASSQGQGLGRRYTF
TRBV7-9,TRBJ1-4,NA,TRBD1,TGTGCCAGCAGCCCCGGGACAGGGGTCTCAACTAATGAAAAACTGTTTTTT,CASSPGTGVSTNEKLFF
TRBV30,TRBJ1-2,NA,NA,TGTGCCTGGAGTCTGGGGGGGCTGTATGGCTACACCTTC,CAWSLGGLYGYTF
TRBV5-6,TRBJ2-7,NA,NA,TGTGCCAGCGGGCAAGGCGTTACTACGGGCTACGAGCAGTACTTC,CASGQGVTTGYEQYF
TRBV30,TRBJ1-3,NA,TRBD1,TGTGCCTGGACAGGGGGATTCCCTGGAAACACCATATATTTT,CAWTGGFPGNTIYF
TRBV19,TRBJ2-1,NA,TRBD2,TGTGCCAGTAGTCCCTGGCACGGGACTAGCGGGAGTACCTACAATGAGCAGTTCTTC,CASSPWHGTSGSTYNEQFF
TRBV9,TRBJ2-7,NA,TRBD2,TGTGCCAGCAGCCCCGGACTAGCCTTTCCCTACGAGCAGTACTTC,CASSPGLAFPYEQYF
TRBV6-4,TRBJ2-6,NA,TRBD1,TGTGCCAGCAGCCCCGGACAGGGTGAGGGCTCTGGGGCCAACGTCCTGACTTTC,CASSPGQGEGSGANVLTF
TRBV5-4,TRBJ2-7,NA,NA,TGTGCCAGCAGCTTCAGCATACCCTACGAGCAGTACTTC,CASSFSIPYEQYF
TRBV19,TRBJ2-5,NA,TRBD1,TGTGCCAGTACAGGACAGGGGGACCAAGAGACCCAGTACTTC,CASTGQGDQETQYF
TRBV19,TRBJ2-1,NA,NA,TGTGCCAGTAGTATTTCTTACGTATACTACAATGAGCAGTTCTTC,CASSISYVYYNEQFF
TRBV10-1,TRBJ2-1,once,NA,TGCGCCAGCAGTGAGTCGTACAGATTGGGCTCCTACAATGAGCAGTTCTTC,CASSESYRLGSYNEQFF
TRBV7-1,TRBJ1-2,once,NA,TGTGCCAGCAGCTTAGGTGGGGCAGGGAGCTATGGCTACACCTTC,CASSLGGAGSYGYTF
TRBV4-3,TRBJ1-1,NA,NA,TGCGCCAGCAGCCACGAAACAGGGTCGATGTCTGAAGCTTTCTTT,CASSHETGSMSEAFF
TRBV10-3,TRBJ2-4,once,TRBD2,TGTGCCATCAGTAGCGGGAGGGGGGCCAAAAACATTCAGTACTTC,CAISSGRGAKNIQYF
TRBV28,TRBJ2-7,NA,TRBD1,TGTGCCAGCAGTTTATGGGGGAGCGGACAGGGGTACGAGCAGTACTTC,CASSLWGSGQGYEQYF
TRBV15,TRBJ2-5,NA,NA,TGTGCCACCAGCGGCCAAGCCAGCGCCCCGGAGACCCAGTACTTC,CATSGQASAPETQYF
TRBV9,TRBJ1-2,NA,TRBD1,TGTGCCAGCAGCGTAGCTAGTTCAGGGGGTAACTATGGCTACACCTTC,CASSVASSGGNYGYTF
TRBV25-1,TRBJ1-3,NA,NA,TGTGCCAGCAGTGATTCCGACATTTCCTCTGGAAACACCATATATTTT,CASSDSDISSGNTIYF
TRBV10-3,TRBJ2-1,NA,TRBD2,TGTGCCATCGCCCCGGGACTAGGGTGGAATGAGCAGTTCTTC,CAIAPGLGWNEQFF
TRBV5-4,TRBJ2-7,NA,TRBD2,TGTGCCAGCAGTTTAGCGGGGTCCACCTACGAGCAGTACTTC,CASSLAGSTYEQYF
TRBV29-1,TRBJ2-7,NA,NA,TGCAGCGTTGAAGATAGGTCCGGGGGCTCGGGGTACGAGCAGTACTTC,CSVEDRSGGSGYEQYF